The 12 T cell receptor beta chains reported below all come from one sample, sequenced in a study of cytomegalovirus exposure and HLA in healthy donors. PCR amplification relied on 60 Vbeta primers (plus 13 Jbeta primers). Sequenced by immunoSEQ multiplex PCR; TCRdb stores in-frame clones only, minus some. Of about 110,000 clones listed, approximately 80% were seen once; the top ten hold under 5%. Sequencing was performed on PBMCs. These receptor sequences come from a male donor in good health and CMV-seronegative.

The CDR3 DNA reads TGTGCCAGTACGGACAACCACTACTACGAGCAGTACTTC. Translation: CASTDNHYYEQYF. The gene calls are TRBV27 and TRBJ2-7; possible D gene TRBD1, 5 bases. Germline CDR1 is MNHEY and CDR2 is SMNVEV (reference sequence). The CDR3 spans 13 residues. The V gene lost 9 bases and the J gene lost 3 bases, with 15 bases spanning the gap.

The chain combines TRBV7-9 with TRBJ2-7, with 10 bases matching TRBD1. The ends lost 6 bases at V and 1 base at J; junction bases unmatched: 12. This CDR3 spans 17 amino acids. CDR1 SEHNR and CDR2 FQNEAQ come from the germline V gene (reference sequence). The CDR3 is CASRKSHPGQGSYEQYF. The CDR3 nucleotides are TGTGCCAGCAGGAAGAGCCACCCGGGACAGGGGTCCTACGAGCAGTACTTC.

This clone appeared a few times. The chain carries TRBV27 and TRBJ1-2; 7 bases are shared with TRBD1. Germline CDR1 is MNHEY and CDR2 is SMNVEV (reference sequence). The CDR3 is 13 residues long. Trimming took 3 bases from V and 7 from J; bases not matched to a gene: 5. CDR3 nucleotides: TGTGCCAGCAGTTTTGACAGGGAGTTTGGCTACACCTTC. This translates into CASSFDREFGYTF.

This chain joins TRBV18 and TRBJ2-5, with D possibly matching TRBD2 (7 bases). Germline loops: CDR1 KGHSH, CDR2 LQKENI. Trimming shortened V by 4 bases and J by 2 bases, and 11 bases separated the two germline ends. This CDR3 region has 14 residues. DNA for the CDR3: TGTGCCAGCTCACAGGGGAGGGGGCAAGAGACCCAGTACTTC. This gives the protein CASSQGRGQETQYF.

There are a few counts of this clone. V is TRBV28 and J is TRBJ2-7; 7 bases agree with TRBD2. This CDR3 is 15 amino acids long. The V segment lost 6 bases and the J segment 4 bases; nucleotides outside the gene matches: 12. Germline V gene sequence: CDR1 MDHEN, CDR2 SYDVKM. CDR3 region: CASSASGGRGYEQYF. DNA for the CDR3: TGTGCCAGCAGCGCCTCTGGGGGGAGGGGATACGAGCAGTACTTC.

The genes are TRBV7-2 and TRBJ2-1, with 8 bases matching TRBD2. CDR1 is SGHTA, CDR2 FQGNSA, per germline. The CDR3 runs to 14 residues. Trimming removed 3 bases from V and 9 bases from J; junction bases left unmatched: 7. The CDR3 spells CASSFSDGRGEQFF. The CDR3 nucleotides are TGTGCCAGCAGCTTTTCCGACGGGAGGGGTGAGCAGTTCTTC.

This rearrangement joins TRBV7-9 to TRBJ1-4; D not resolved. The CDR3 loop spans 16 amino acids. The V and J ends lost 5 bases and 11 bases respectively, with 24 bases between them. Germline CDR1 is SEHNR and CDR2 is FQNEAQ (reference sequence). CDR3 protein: CASSKPAGPPRGKLFF. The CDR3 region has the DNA TGTGCCAGCAGCAAGCCAGCCGGGCCCCCGAGAGGGAAACTGTTTTTT.

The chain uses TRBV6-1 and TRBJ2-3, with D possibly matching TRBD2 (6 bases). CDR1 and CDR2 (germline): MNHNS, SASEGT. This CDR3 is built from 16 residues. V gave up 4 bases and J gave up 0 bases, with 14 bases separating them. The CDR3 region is CASSGRLDWSTDTQYF. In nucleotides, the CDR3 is TGTGCCAGCAGTGGTAGACTAGATTGGAGCACAGATACGCAGTATTTT.

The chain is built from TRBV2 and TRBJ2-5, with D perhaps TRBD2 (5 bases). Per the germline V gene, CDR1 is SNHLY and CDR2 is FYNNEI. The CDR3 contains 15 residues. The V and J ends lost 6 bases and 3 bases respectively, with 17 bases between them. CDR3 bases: TGTGCCAGCAGGGCCCTAGGGAGTCCTAAAGAGACCCAGTACTTC. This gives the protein CASRALGSPKETQYF. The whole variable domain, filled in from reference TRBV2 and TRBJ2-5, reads EPEVTQTPSHQVTQMGQEVILRCVPISNHLYFYWYRQILGQKVEFLVSFYNNEISEKSEIFDDQFSVERPDGSNFTLKIRSTKLEDSAMYFCASRALGSPKETQYFGPGTRLLVL.

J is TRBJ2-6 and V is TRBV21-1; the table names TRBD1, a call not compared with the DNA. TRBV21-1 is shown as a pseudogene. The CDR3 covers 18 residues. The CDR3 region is CASSNATGASSGANVLTF. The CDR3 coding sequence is TGTGCCAGCAGCAACGCGACAGGGGCGAGCTCTGGGGCCAACGTCCTGACTTTC.

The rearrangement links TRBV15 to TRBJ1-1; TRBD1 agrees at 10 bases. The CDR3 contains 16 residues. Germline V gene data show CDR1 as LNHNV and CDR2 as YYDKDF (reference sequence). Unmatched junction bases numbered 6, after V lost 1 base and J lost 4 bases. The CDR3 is CATSRGAGTGATEAFF. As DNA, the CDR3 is TGTGCCACCAGCAGAGGCGCCGGGACAGGGGCCACTGAAGCTTTCTTT.

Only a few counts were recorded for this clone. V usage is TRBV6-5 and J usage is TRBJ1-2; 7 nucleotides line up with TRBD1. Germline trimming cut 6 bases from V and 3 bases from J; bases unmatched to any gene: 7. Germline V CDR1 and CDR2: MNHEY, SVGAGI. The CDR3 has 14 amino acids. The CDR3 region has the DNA TGTGCCAGCAGACAGGGGCCACTCCACTATGGCTACACCTTC. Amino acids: CASRQGPLHYGYTF.